These 10 T cell receptor beta chains share one sample of origin, sequenced in a study of cytomegalovirus exposure and HLA in healthy donors. The PCR contained 60 Vbeta and 13 Jbeta primers. This table comes from immunoSEQ multiplex PCR, and its TCRdb copy is limited to in-frame clones, with some not included. The sample holds approximately 150,000 clones; roughly three quarters are singletons and the top ten take 0.94%. The specimen was PBMCs. The receptors here all came from a woman aged 55-69 years in good health and CMV-seronegative.

The chain has TRBV5-4 and TRBJ1-4; 7 bases are a match to TRBD1. Looked up from germline, CDR1 is SGHNT and CDR2 is YYREEE (reference sequence). The CDR3 sequence is 16 residues long. The V segment lost 4 bases and the J segment 1 base; nucleotides outside the gene matches: 7. The CDR3: CASSTRRQGTNEKLFF. The DNA for the CDR3 is TGTGCCAGCAGCACTAGAAGACAGGGAACTAATGAAAAACTGTTTTTT.

The chain has TRBV7-9 and TRBJ2-2; 8 bases agree with TRBD1. There are 16 residues in the CDR3. The germline CDR1 and CDR2 sequences are SEHNR and FQNEAQ (reference sequence). V gave up 5 bases and J gave up 6 bases; unmatched junction bases: 11. CDR3 region: CASSPRQGIRAGELFF. The CDR3 bases are TGTGCCAGCAGCCCACGACAGGGGATAAGGGCCGGGGAGCTGTTTTTT.

This chain joins TRBV4-1 and TRBJ2-2; D uncertain. The CDR3 extends over 15 amino acids. Trimming pared 0 bases from V and 7 bases from J, leaving 12 bases between. The V gene's germline CDR1 is MGHRA and CDR2 YSYEKL. Here the CDR3 reads CASSQDRLMSGELFF. The DNA for the CDR3 is TGCGCCAGCAGCCAAGACCGTCTAATGAGCGGGGAGCTGTTTTTT.

This rearrangement joins TRBV19 to TRBJ2-7; 8 bases line up with TRBD2. The CDR3 extends over 14 amino acids. V shed 6 bases and J 2 bases; nucleotides not matched to a gene: 6. Per germline, CDR1 LNHDA and CDR2 SQIVND (reference sequence). The CDR3 sequence: CASRKAGAAYEQYF. The DNA for the CDR3 is TGTGCCAGTAGGAAAGCGGGAGCTGCCTACGAGCAGTACTTC.

V and J are TRBV14 and TRBJ1-5; 7 positions match TRBD1. Trimming removed 2 bases from V and 6 bases from J; junction bases left unmatched: 4. Germline CDR1 reads SGHDN; CDR2 reads FVKESK. The CDR3 has 14 residues. The DNA for the CDR3 is TGTGCCAGCAGCCAAACAGGGGCAGGTCAGCCCCAGCATTTT. As protein: CASSQTGAGQPQHF.

This chain links TRBV6-1 with TRBJ1-5; D gene unclear. CDR1 is MNHNS and CDR2 is SASEGT in the germline V gene. The CDR3 extends over 12 amino acids. Trimming left V 8 bases short and J 9 bases short, with 14 bases between. The CDR3: CASSVSSGPQHF. The CDR3 DNA reads TGTGCCAGCTCCGTTTCATCGGGGCCCCAGCATTTT.

The chain couples TRBV19 to TRBJ1-4; tentatively, D is TRBD1 (6 bases). V was shortened by 7 bases and J by 5 bases, with 14 bases between the two germline ends. The CDR3 has 14 amino acids. Germline-derived CDR1 and CDR2 are LNHDA and SQIVND (reference sequence). The CDR3 nucleotides read TGTGCCAGTAAGACGATGGGGGCAAATGAAAAACTGTTTTTT. It yields the protein CASKTMGANEKLFF.

This chain links TRBV18 with TRBJ2-3, with 8 bases aligning to TRBD1. Germline CDR1 reads KGHSH; CDR2 reads LQKENI. The CDR3 is 14 residues long. Unmatched junction bases numbered 4, after V lost 3 bases and J lost 5 bases. Here the CDR3 DNA reads TGTGCCAGCTCACCGGGGACAGGTGGAGATACGCAGTATTTT. It translates to CASSPGTGGDTQYF.

This clone was recorded only once. This chain uses TRBV19 with TRBJ1-5; D is ambiguous. V lost 3 bases to trimming and J lost 4 bases, with 13 bases between them. CDR1 and CDR2 from the germline V gene are LNHDA and SQIVND (reference sequence). The length of the CDR3 is 15 residues. CDR3 nucleotide sequence: TGTGCCAGTAGTATCGGGAGGGATCAAAATCAGCCCCAGCATTTT. Translated: CASSIGRDQNQPQHF.

The chain couples TRBV7-3 to TRBJ2-1, with 12 positions matching TRBD2. The CDR3 runs to 17 residues. V lost 3 bases, J lost 0 bases, and 3 bases stayed unmatched. In germline, CDR1 is SGHTA, CDR2 FQGTGA. DNA of the CDR3: TGTGCCAGCAGCTTCCGGACTAGCGGGGTCTCCTACAATGAGCAGTTCTTC. This sequence encodes CASSFRTSGVSYNEQFF. Combining the CDR3 with reference TRBV7-3 and TRBJ2-1 gives the whole variable domain GAGVSQTPSNKVTEKGKYVELRCDPISGHTALYWYRQSLGQGPEFLIYFQGTGAADDSGLPNDRFFAVRPEGSVSTLKIQRTERGDSAVYLCASSFRTSGVSYNEQFFGPGTRLTVL.